Shown below are 29 T cell receptor beta chains from a single sample sequenced in a study of shared T cell receptors in the human thymus. Clones were sequenced by immunoSEQ multiplex PCR, and TCRdb holds only the in-frame ones, with some missing. The data contain about 380,000 clones, roughly 94% of them singletons. The source material was thymocytes. All receptors come from a human donor.

This chain uses TRBV29-1 with TRBJ1-1; maybe TRBD1 (5 bases). The germline gives CDR1 SQVTM, CDR2 ANQGSEA. The CDR3 has 16 residues. V was shortened by 2 bases and J by 2 bases, with 18 bases between the two germline ends. CDR3 bases: TGCAGCGTTGAAAGTTCCCCGGCGGGGGGTAACACTGAAGCTTTCTTT. Protein: CSVESSPAGGNTEAFF.

V is TRBV28 and J is TRBJ2-5; 7 nucleotides match TRBD1. The germline CDR1 and CDR2 sequences are MDHEN and SYDVKM. This CDR3 has 19 residues. V dropped 3 bases and J dropped 2; count of bases not matched to a gene: 18. The CDR3, as DNA: TGTGCCAGCAGTTTTCGTGGGCTGCAGGGGCCCAGGGGGCAAGAGACCCAGTACTTC. Its translation: CASSFRGLQGPRGQETQYF.

This clone came up once. The chain's CDR3 is CASSLEPGTGIRETQYF. The CDR3 DNA reads TGTGCCAGCAGCTTGGAACCCGGGACAGGAATTCGAGAGACCCAGTACTTC. The chain employs TRBV5-4 and TRBJ2-5, with 8 bases identical to TRBD1. Germline CDR1 reads SGHNT; CDR2 reads YYREEE (reference sequence). The J segment lost 4 bases and the V segment lost 0 bases, leaving 11 bases of the junction unmatched. The CDR3 has 17 amino acids.

The CDR3: CASSQALAGPYEQYF. The DNA of the CDR3 is TGTGCCAGCAGCCAAGCCCTAGCGGGCCCCTACGAGCAGTACTTC. This rearrangement joins TRBV14 to TRBJ2-7; 8 bases map to TRBD2. The CDR3 loop spans 15 amino acids. The germline V gene encodes CDR1 SGHDN and CDR2 FVKESK. Germline trimming cut 1 base from V and 2 bases from J; bases unmatched to any gene: 4.

This clone was observed a single time. This chain uses TRBV28 with TRBJ1-2, with TRBD1 as a possible D gene (6 bases). Germline CDR1 and CDR2: MDHEN and SYDVKM. This CDR3 has 15 amino acids. Trimming removed 2 bases at V and 6 bases at J, with 16 bases between. The CDR3, as DNA: TGTGCCAGCAGTTTAAAGGAAAAGGGGGACGATGGCTACACCTTC. Protein sequence: CASSLKEKGDDGYTF.

The chain carries TRBV27 and TRBJ2-3; no firm D call. CDR3 length equals 15 residues. Trimming removed 3 bases from V and 2 bases from J, with 12 bases in between. Germline CDR1 reads MNHEY; CDR2 reads SMNVEV (reference sequence). The CDR3 reads CASSLGLPYTDTQYF. CDR3 DNA: TGTGCCAGCAGTTTGGGTCTCCCATACACAGATACGCAGTATTTT.

The sample holds one count of this clone. This chain joins TRBV18 and TRBJ1-3, with a weak D call TRBD1 (6 bases). This CDR3 has 15 residues. Germline values: CDR1 KGHSH, CDR2 LQKENI. Trimming shortened V by 5 bases and J by 1 base, and 12 bases separated the two germline ends. Here the CDR3 DNA reads TGTGCCAGCTCATTCAGGGGCAGGTCTGGAAACACCATATATTTT. Residues: CASSFRGRSGNTIYF.

This chain links TRBV7-9 with TRBJ2-5; no definite D call. The CDR3 contains 14 residues. Germline V gene sequence: CDR1 SEHNR, CDR2 FQNEAQ (reference sequence). The germline V and J ends were trimmed by 4 bases and 4 bases, with 13 bases remaining between them. The CDR3 DNA reads as TGTGCCAGCAGCTGGGCATCCTGGGGAGAGACCCAGTACTTC. Translating gives CASSWASWGETQYF.

The genes are TRBV28 and TRBJ1-5; 9 bases align to TRBD1. CDR3 length equals 16 residues. Trimming took 8 bases from V and 3 from J; bases not matched to a gene: 11. The germline gives CDR1 MDHEN, CDR2 SYDVKM. The CDR3 here is CASGALRQGDNQPQHF. The CDR3, as DNA: TGTGCCAGCGGGGCTCTAAGACAGGGGGACAATCAGCCCCAGCATTTT.

The rearrangement joins TRBV6-5 to TRBJ2-7, with D hard to call. The ends were cut back, 3 bases at V and 2 bases at J, with 14 bases in the middle. The germline CDR1 and CDR2 sequences are MNHEY and SVGAGI. The CDR3 is made up of 15 amino acids. The CDR3 DNA reads TGTGCCAGCAGTTATTTGGCGGACCCAACCTACGAGCAGTACTTC. This encodes CASSYLADPTYEQYF.

This rearrangement joins TRBV6-6 to TRBJ2-5; 7 nucleotides agree with TRBD1. The CDR3 is 15 residues long. The J segment lost 5 bases and the V segment lost 5 bases, leaving 11 bases of the junction unmatched. The germline gives CDR1 MNHNY, CDR2 SVGAGI (reference sequence). CDR3 protein: CASSTRQGNLETQYF. CDR3 in DNA: TGTGCCAGCAGTACAAGACAGGGTAATTTGGAGACCCAGTACTTC.

The J gene is TRBJ2-2, the V gene TRBV29-1, with D possibly matching TRBD1 (5 bases). This CDR3 is 11 amino acids long. V dropped 4 bases and J dropped 8 bases, with 8 bases sitting between them. Germline CDR1 and CDR2: SQVTM and ANQGSEA. The CDR3 DNA is TGCAGCGTTGTCCAGGGTGGGGAGCTGTTTTTT. This codes for CSVVQGGELFF.

V is TRBV19 and J is TRBJ1-5; 8 bases are shared with TRBD1. V was pared by 4 bases and J by 7 bases, with 15 bases of the junction left unmatched. CDR1 and CDR2 from the germline V gene are LNHDA and SQIVND (reference sequence). This CDR3 contains 17 residues. CDR3 sequence: CASSTRSNQGARQPQHF. Here the CDR3 DNA reads TGTGCCAGTAGTACCCGTTCTAATCAGGGGGCACGACAGCCCCAGCATTTT.

The chain recombines TRBV19 with TRBJ2-1, with 12 nucleotides matching TRBD2. The CDR3 spans 15 residues. Per germline, CDR1 LNHDA and CDR2 SQIVND (reference sequence). Trimming removed 8 bases from V and 8 bases from J; junction bases left unmatched: 10. The CDR3 DNA is TGTGCCAGTTCTAGCGGGAGGGCCCTCTGGTATGAGCAGTTCTTC. It is translated as CASSSGRALWYEQFF.

The chain uses TRBV7-2 and TRBJ2-7; D is possibly TRBD2 (5 bases). Trimming shortened V by 5 bases and J by 4 bases, and 21 bases separated the two germline ends. The CDR3 length is 16 residues. CDR1 and CDR2 (germline): SGHTA, FQGNSA. Here the CDR3 DNA reads TGTGCCAGCAGCCAAAACGCCGTACTTGGGAGTTACGAGCAGTACTTC. Translating it yields CASSQNAVLGSYEQYF.

V gene TRBV9 combines with J gene TRBJ2-2; TRBD2 agrees at 10 bases. This CDR3 comprises 16 residues. The V gene's germline CDR1 is SGDLS and CDR2 YYNGEE. V lost 2 bases, J lost 4 bases, and 5 bases stayed unmatched. In DNA, the CDR3 is TGTGCCAGCAGCGTTCTTCTAGCGGGAGTCACCGGGGAGCTGTTTTTT. Translating it yields CASSVLLAGVTGELFF.

The chain combines TRBV6-5 with TRBJ1-1; D not resolved. With 2 bases removed from V and 1 base from J, the gap between germline ends came to 2 bases. Germline loops: CDR1 MNHEY, CDR2 SVGAGI. The CDR3 contains 12 residues. In nucleotides, the CDR3 is TGTGCCAGCAGTTACAGGAACACTGAAGCTTTCTTT. As protein: CASSYRNTEAFF.

CDR3 protein: CATNHPGSLGGYTF. CDR3 nucleotide sequence: TGTGCCACGAATCACCCGGGGTCGTTGGGTGGCTACACCTTC. The rearrangement uses TRBV19 and TRBJ1-2; no reliable D call. CDR3 length equals 14 residues. The V end lost 10 bases, the J end lost 7 bases, and 22 bases lay between the germline ends. Germline CDR1 and CDR2: LNHDA and SQIVND (reference sequence).

The V and J genes are TRBV19 and TRBJ1-5; no clear D. The CDR3 is made up of 15 amino acids. V lost 6 bases and J lost 4, with 16 bases in between. Per germline, CDR1 LNHDA and CDR2 SQIVND (reference sequence). CDR3 nucleotide sequence: TGTGCCAGTAGATTCAAGCAGGTAGGTAATCAGCCCCAGCATTTT. Its protein product is CASRFKQVGNQPQHF.

The genes are TRBV28 and TRBJ2-1; TRBD2 matches 7 bases. V shed 1 base, J shed 7 bases, and the junction held 7 bases outside the gene matches. CDR1 is MDHEN and CDR2 is SYDVKM in the germline V gene. This CDR3 contains 15 residues. CDR3 protein: CASSLYGRRENEQFF. The CDR3 DNA sequence: TGTGCCAGCAGTTTATATGGTCGGCGGGAGAATGAGCAGTTCTTC. Full variable domain (rest looked up from reference TRBV28 and TRBJ2-1): DVKVTQSSRYLVKRTGEKVFLECVQDMDHENMFWYRQDPGLGLRLIYFSYDVKMKEKGDIPEGYSVSREKKERFSLILESASTNQTSMYLCASSLYGRRENEQFFGPGTRLTVL.

V gene TRBV7-8 combines with J gene TRBJ1-3; D not resolved. Germline V lookup: CDR1 SGHVS, CDR2 FQNEAQ. V was cut by 3 bases and J by 0 bases, with 18 bases left in between. The CDR3 consists of 18 residues. The CDR3 spells CASSFPGGDIPSGNTIYF. The CDR3 DNA follows: TGTGCCAGCAGCTTTCCGGGAGGAGACATTCCCTCTGGAAACACCATATATTTT.

This clone was detected only once. The chain recombines TRBV18 with TRBJ1-4; tentatively, D is TRBD1 (6 bases). The CDR3 is 15 amino acids. V lost 4 bases to trimming and J lost 4 bases, with 13 bases between them. Germline V gives CDR1 KGHSH, CDR2 LQKENI. CDR3 region: CASSQGQSFNEKLFF. As DNA, the CDR3 is TGTGCCAGCTCACAAGGACAGTCGTTTAATGAAAAACTGTTTTTT.

The V call is TRBV5-4, the J call TRBJ2-1, with TRBD1 matching 7 bases. The CDR3 length is 18 residues. The V segment lost 1 base and the J segment 0 bases; nucleotides outside the gene matches: 10. The germline V gene has CDR1 SGHNT and CDR2 YYREEE (reference sequence). CDR3: CASSLTEDHRGSYNEQFF. CDR3 in DNA: TGTGCCAGCAGCTTGACGGAGGACCACAGGGGCTCCTACAATGAGCAGTTCTTC.

The table lists this clone with a count of one. The V gene is TRBV29-1, the J gene TRBJ2-1; 15 nucleotides line up with TRBD2. Per germline, CDR1 SQVTM and CDR2 ANQGSEA. J was trimmed by 7 bases and V by 6 bases; bases with no gene match: 7. CDR3 length: 15 residues. CDR3 sequence: CSVGLAGGGWNEQFF. The CDR3 DNA follows: TGCAGCGTCGGACTAGCGGGAGGGGGTTGGAATGAGCAGTTCTTC.

V is TRBV28 and J is TRBJ2-5, with 8 bases aligning to TRBD1. V trimming: 4 bases; J trimming: 1 base; junction bases outside the gene matches: 2. Germline-derived CDR1 and CDR2 are MDHEN and SYDVKM. This CDR3 is built from 14 residues. The CDR3 DNA is TGTGCCAGCAGTTCTACAGGGGGCCAAGAGACCCAGTACTTC. It yields the protein CASSSTGGQETQYF.

V and J are TRBV27 and TRBJ2-1, with D possibly being TRBD2 (5 bases). The V and J ends lost 2 bases and 0 bases respectively, with 17 bases between them. This CDR3 spans 18 amino acids. Germline V gene lookup returns CDR1 MNHEY and CDR2 SMNVEV (reference sequence). CDR3 sequence: CASSLRAAHMSSYNEQFF. CDR3 DNA sequence: TGTGCCAGCAGTTTACGAGCGGCCCATATGAGCTCCTACAATGAGCAGTTCTTC.

This rearrangement joins TRBV28 to TRBJ2-7; 8 nucleotides align to TRBD1. The CDR3 totals 14 residues. The V gene's germline CDR1 is MDHEN and CDR2 SYDVKM. V gave up 5 bases and J gave up 2 bases; unmatched junction bases: 5. CDR3 nucleotide sequence: TGTGCCAGCAGTCTGGACAGGGAACCCTACGAGCAGTACTTC. Translated, it gives CASSLDREPYEQYF.

Only one count was recorded for this clone. The chain uses TRBV27 and TRBJ1-5; the D is unclear. The CDR3 covers 14 residues. Per germline, CDR1 MNHEY and CDR2 SMNVEV (reference sequence). The V end lost 2 bases, the J end lost 7 bases, and 12 bases lay between the germline ends. The CDR3 sequence is CASSLNSGKQPQHF. CDR3 nucleotide sequence: TGTGCCAGCAGTTTAAATTCGGGTAAGCAGCCCCAGCATTTT.

The chain carries TRBV2 and TRBJ2-5; the match to TRBD2 covers 11 bases. The V gene's germline CDR1 is SNHLY and CDR2 FYNNEI. The CDR3 contains 14 residues. Trimming at V came to 10 bases and at J to 0 bases, leaving 4 bases not matched to a gene. In DNA form, the CDR3 reads TGTGCCACCATAGCGGGAGGGAACCAAGAGACCCAGTACTTC. Translated, it gives CATIAGGNQETQYF.